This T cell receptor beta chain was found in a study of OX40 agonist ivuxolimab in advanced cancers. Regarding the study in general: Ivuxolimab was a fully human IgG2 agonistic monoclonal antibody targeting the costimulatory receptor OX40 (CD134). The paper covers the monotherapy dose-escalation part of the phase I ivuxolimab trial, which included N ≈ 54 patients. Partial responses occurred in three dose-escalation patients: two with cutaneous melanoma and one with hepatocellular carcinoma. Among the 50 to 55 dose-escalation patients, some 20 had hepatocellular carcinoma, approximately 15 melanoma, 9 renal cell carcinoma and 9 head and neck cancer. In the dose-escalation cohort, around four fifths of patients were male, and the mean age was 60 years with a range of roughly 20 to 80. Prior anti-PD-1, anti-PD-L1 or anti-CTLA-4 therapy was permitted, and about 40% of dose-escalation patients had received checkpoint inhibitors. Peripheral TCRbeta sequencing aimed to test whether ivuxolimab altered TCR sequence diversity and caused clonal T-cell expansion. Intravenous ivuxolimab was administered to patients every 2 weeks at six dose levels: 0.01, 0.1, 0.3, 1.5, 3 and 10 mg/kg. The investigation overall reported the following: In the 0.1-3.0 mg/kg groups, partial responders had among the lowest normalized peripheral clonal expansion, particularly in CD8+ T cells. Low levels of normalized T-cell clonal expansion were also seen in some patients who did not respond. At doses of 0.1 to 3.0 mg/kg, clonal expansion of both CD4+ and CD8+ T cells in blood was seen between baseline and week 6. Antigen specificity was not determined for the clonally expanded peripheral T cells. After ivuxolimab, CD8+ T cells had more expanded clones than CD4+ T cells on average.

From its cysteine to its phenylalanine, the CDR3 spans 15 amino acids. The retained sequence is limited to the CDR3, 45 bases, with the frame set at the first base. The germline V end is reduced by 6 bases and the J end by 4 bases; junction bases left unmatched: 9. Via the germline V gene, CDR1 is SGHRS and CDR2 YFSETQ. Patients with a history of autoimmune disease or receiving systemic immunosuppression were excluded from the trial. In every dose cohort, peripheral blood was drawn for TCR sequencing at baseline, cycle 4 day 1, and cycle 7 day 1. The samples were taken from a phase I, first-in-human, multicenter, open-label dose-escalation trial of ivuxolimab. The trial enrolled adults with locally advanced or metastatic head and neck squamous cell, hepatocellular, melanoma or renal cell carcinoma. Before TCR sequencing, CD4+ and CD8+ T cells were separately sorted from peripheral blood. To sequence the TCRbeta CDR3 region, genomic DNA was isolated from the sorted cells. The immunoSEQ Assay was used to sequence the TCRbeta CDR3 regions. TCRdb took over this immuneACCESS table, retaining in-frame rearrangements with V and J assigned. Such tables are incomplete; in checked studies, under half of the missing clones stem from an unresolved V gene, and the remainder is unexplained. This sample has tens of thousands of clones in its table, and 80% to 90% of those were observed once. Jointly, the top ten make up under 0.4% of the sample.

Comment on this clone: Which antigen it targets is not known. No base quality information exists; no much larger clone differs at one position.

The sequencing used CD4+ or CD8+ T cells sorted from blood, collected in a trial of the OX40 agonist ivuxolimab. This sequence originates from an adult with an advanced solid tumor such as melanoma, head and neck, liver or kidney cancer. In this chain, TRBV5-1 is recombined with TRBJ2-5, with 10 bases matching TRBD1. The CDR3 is CASTYSTGGRETQYF. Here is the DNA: TGCGCCAGCACCTACTCGACAGGGGGCAGAGAGACCCAGTACTTC.